The rows below give T cell receptor beta chains drawn from one sample of a study of radiation and T cells in renal cell carcinoma. The repertoire was sequenced with immunoSEQ multiplex PCR; TCRdb's copy has only in-frame clones and lacks some. The table shows 150,000 or so clones, with about 88% occurring only once. Source: blood, taken from a patient whose treatment included radiotherapy and nephrectomy. The receptors stem from a woman aged 50 to 60 with renal cell carcinoma. Both conserved end residues are part of each CDR3. The order of the fields is D gene, J gene, V gene, clone size, CDR3 DNA, CDR3 protein. D genes are given only for firm matches. Clone size, where shown, is once, few, many, or a class for clones that have expanded.

NA | TRBJ2-2 | TRBV9 | NA | TGTGCCAGCAGCCCGCGGGCCATCTACACCGGGGAGCTGTTTTTT | CASSPRAIYTGELFF
NA | TRBJ2-3 | TRBV5-1 | NA | TGCGCCAGCAGCTTGGAGGCGGGGATCGGCACAGATACGCAGTATTTT | CASSLEAGIGTDTQYF
NA | TRBJ1-4 | TRBV5-1 | NA | TGCGCCAGCAGCCCCCGGACGCAAAGGAATGAAAAACTGTTTTTT | CASSPRTQRNEKLFF
NA | TRBJ1-5 | TRBV11-2 | NA | TGTGCCAGCAGCTTTTCAGACAGACTTAATCAGCCCCAGCATTTT | CASSFSDRLNQPQHF
NA | TRBJ1-1 | TRBV6-6 | NA | TGTGCCAGCAGTTATCCTGGGCCGAACACTGAAGCTTTCTTT | CASSYPGPNTEAFF
NA | TRBJ2-5 | TRBV29-1 | NA | TGCAGCGTTGAAAGCGGCGGGGTGATTCAAGAGACCCAGTACTTC | CSVESGGVIQETQYF
NA | TRBJ2-7 | TRBV5-5 | once | TGTGCCAGCAGCTTTTCCTCTGGGTACGAGCAGTACTTC | CASSFSSGYEQYF
NA | TRBJ1-1 | TRBV19 | NA | TGTGCCAGTAGTTCGATGGCGGGCACTGAAGCTTTCTTT | CASSSMAGTEAFF
NA | TRBJ1-3 | TRBV29-1 | few | TGCAGCGTTGGACTTACTGGAAACACCATATATTTT | CSVGLTGNTIYF
NA | TRBJ2-7 | TRBV2 | NA | TGTGCCAGCAGTAGAAGGGCCAGCTATGAGCAGTACTTC | CASSRRASYEQYF
TRBD2 | TRBJ2-3 | TRBV6-4 | once | TGTGCCAGCAGTGAATTAGCGGGGTCCACAGATACGCAGTATTTT | CASSELAGSTDTQYF
TRBD1 | TRBJ1-2 | TRBV5-6 | few | TGTGCCAGCAGCTTCGGGACAGGGAATGGCTACACCTTC | CASSFGTGNGYTF
TRBD2 | TRBJ2-5 | TRBV9 | NA | TGTGCCAGCAGCCCCCGACTAGCGGAGCAAGAGACCCAGTACTTC | CASSPRLAEQETQYF
NA | TRBJ2-7 | TRBV29-1 | NA | TGCAGCGCTCAGGGCAGGCTCGACGAGCAGTACTTC | CSAQGRLDEQYF
TRBD1 | TRBJ1-4 | TRBV6-1 | NA | TGTGCCAGCAGTCGAGGACAGGTCAATGAAAAACTGTTTTTT | CASSRGQVNEKLFF
TRBD2 | TRBJ2-7 | TRBV20-1 | NA | TGCAGTGCTCGGGGGGCCTACGAGCAGTACTTC | CSARGAYEQYF
NA | TRBJ2-2 | TRBV29-1 | NA | TGCAGCGCCCTTGGGGACCTAGACACCGGGGAGCTGTTTTTT | CSALGDLDTGELFF
NA | TRBJ1-1 | TRBV18 | NA | TGTGCCAGCTCACTCTCAGGCGTTAACACTGAAGCTTTCTTT | CASSLSGVNTEAFF
NA | TRBJ2-1 | TRBV7-3 | NA | TGTGCCAGCAGCTTATTTACTAGAGATGAGCAGTTCTTC | CASSLFTRDEQFF
NA | TRBJ2-3 | TRBV5-3 | NA | TGTGCCAGAAGCTTGCACAAGGACACAGATACGCAGTATTTT | CARSLHKDTDTQYF
NA | TRBJ1-1 | TRBV7-6 | few | TGTGCCAGCAGCTTAGCGATTCAGGGAGGCACTGAAGCTTTCTTT | CASSLAIQGGTEAFF
NA | TRBJ1-3 | TRBV2 | few | TGTGCCAGCAGGAGGGAGACCTCTGGAAACACCATATATTTT | CASRRETSGNTIYF
NA | TRBJ1-5 | TRBV6-1 | once | TGTGCCAGCAGTGAAAACCACGGGCCTAGCAATCAGCCCCAGCATTTT | CASSENHGPSNQPQHF